This T cell receptor beta chain was recovered during a study of blood T cell repertoires in COVID-19. Study in general: Sources were T cells, B-cell-depleted T cells, or PBMCs; the material itself was cDNA or gDNA.

This table comes from immunoSEQ multiplex PCR, and its TCRdb copy is limited to in-frame clones, with some not included. The sample yields 250,000 or so clones, 80% to 90% seen once. Germline CDR1 and CDR2: SGHTA and FQGNSA. Trimming left V 1 base short and J 1 base short, with 8 bases between. The CDR3 spans 15 residues. A case of COVID-19 had been met by exposed participants within 2 weeks before study entry. This sequence originates from a woman aged 40 to 50 who had been exposed to COVID-19. The sample consisted of PBMCs or T cells enriched from blood (not recorded which). The chain uses TRBV7-2 and TRBJ1-5, with D uncertain. Here the CDR3 DNA reads TGTGCCAGCAGCTTAGTGCACACCAGCAATCAGCCCCAGCATTTT. Its translation: CASSLVHTSNQPQHF.